Presented here are 5 T cell receptor beta chains from one specimen sequenced in a study of response to subunit inactivated influenza vaccine. TCRdb ran MiXCR on the RT-PCR reads and lists one entry per CDR3 protein. Of fewer than 250,000 distinct CDR3 sequences in the sample, about an eighth were seen once. The sample consisted of CD8+ T cells sorted from PBMCs, taken 5 days after vaccination. The source of these receptors is a man aged 50-59 years who received an inactivated influenza vaccine.

This clonotype appeared a few times. The gene calls are TRBV9 and TRBJ2-7; 7 positions agree with TRBD2. Germline CDR1 SGDLS, CDR2 YYNGEE. J lost 0 bases, V lost 3 bases, and 6 bases had no gene match. The CDR3 loop spans 15 amino acids. The CDR3 sequence: CASSESSGPSYEQYF. CDR3 DNA sequence: TGTGCCAGCAGCGAGTCTAGCGGACCCTCCTACGAGCAGTACTTC.

With respect to this clonotype: This sequence may be a read error, since a much larger clone differs from it by one base. DNA for the CDR3: TGTGCCAGCAGTCCGAACAGGGGCCCCCTGTACGAGCAGTACTTC. Translation: CASSPNRGPLYEQYF. V is TRBV27 and J is TRBJ2-7; the match to TRBD1 covers 7 bases. CDR1 is MNHEY, CDR2 SMNVEV, per germline (reference sequence). The CDR3 is 15 amino acids. Germline trimming cut 5 bases from V and 4 bases from J; bases unmatched to any gene: 11.

A few counts support this clonotype. The J gene is TRBJ2-5, the V gene TRBV10-3; 9 positions agree with TRBD2. CDR1 is ENHRY and CDR2 is SYGVKD in the germline V gene. The V gene end was trimmed by 2 bases and the J gene end by 1 base; junction bases not matched to a gene: 2. The CDR3 totals 15 residues. The CDR3 loop is CAISEPSGIQETQYF. The DNA of the CDR3 is TGTGCCATCAGTGAGCCTAGCGGGATCCAAGAGACCCAGTACTTC.

This clonotype was observed a few times. This chain connects TRBV5-6 to TRBJ1-2; TRBD1 might be the D (6 bases). The CDR3 covers 13 residues. Trimming cost V 0 bases and J 8 bases, with 11 bases left between them. Germline V CDR1 and CDR2: SGHDT, YYEEEE. The CDR3: CASSLGQALGYTF. CDR3 DNA: TGTGCCAGCAGCTTGGGACAGGCGCTGGGCTACACCTTC.

The chain carries TRBV4-3 and TRBJ2-4; possibly TRBD1 or TRBD2 for D (5 bases each). Looked up from germline, CDR1 is LGHNA and CDR2 is YSLEER. The CDR3 spans 18 residues. V lost 0 bases and J 2 bases, leaving 17 bases between the germline ends. CDR3: CASSQDGSGRGPKNIQYF. The CDR3 nucleotides are TGCGCCAGCAGCCAAGATGGTTCAGGGAGAGGGCCCAAAAACATTCAGTACTTC.